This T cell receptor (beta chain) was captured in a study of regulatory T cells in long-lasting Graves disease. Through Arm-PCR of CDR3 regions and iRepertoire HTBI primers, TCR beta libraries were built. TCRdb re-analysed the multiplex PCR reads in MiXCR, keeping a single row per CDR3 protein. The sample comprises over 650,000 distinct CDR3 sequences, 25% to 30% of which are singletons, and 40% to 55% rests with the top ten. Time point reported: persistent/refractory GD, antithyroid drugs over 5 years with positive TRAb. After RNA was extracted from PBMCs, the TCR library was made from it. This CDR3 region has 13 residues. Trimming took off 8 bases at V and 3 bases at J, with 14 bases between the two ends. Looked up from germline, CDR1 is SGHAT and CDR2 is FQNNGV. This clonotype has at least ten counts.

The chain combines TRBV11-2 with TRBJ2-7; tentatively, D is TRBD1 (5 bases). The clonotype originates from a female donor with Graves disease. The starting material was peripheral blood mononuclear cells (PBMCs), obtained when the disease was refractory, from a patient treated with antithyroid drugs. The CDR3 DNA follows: TGTGCCAGCGAACAAGGGGCGATCTACGAGCAGTACTTC. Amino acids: CASEQGAIYEQYF.